The 6 T cell receptor beta chains below all came from one sample that was sequenced in a study of early T cells in non-severe SARS-CoV-2 infection (dated by TCRdb to the early 2020s). The library was made by 5' RACE. Data came from a NextSeq 500. In TCRdb, the public reads were trimmed at Q25 with fastp and aligned with MiXCR, with productive beta chains retained. Merged by CDR3 protein, the rows form single entries marked with the most common genes and DNA. This sample is represented by about 50,000 distinct CDR3 sequences; 6.2% of them were singletons. Approximately 6.3% of the sample comes from the top ten. Specimen: whole blood, collected at baseline. The receptor set was obtained from an adult who was a healthcare worker with PCR-confirmed SARS-CoV-2 infection or an uninfected control (not recorded which).

This chain connects TRBV27 to TRBJ2-2; D is ambiguous. The CDR3 has 13 residues. V was cut by 6 bases and J by 7 bases, with 12 bases left in between. Germline values: CDR1 MNHEY, CDR2 SMNVEV (reference sequence). The CDR3 here is CASRVISRGELFF. As DNA, the CDR3 is TGTGCCAGCAGGGTCATAAGTCGCGGGGAGCTGTTTTTT.

Ten or more counts support this clonotype. The chain is built from TRBV7-9 and TRBJ2-1; TRBD2 agrees at 14 bases. CDR1 and CDR2 (germline): SEHNR, FQNEAQ (reference sequence). J was trimmed by 8 bases and V by 2 bases; bases with no gene match: 8. The CDR3 has 17 amino acids. Written as DNA, the CDR3 is TGTGCCAGCAGCTTAAGTGGACTAGCGGGAGGTGGGGATGAGCAGTTCTTC. Translating gives CASSLSGLAGGGDEQFF.

This clonotype was observed a handful of times. The CDR3 region has the DNA TGTGCCACCAGTGATACCGACAGTCCCTACGAGCAGTACTTC. Translating it yields CATSDTDSPYEQYF. V and J are TRBV24-1 and TRBJ2-7; the D gene is possibly TRBD1 (5 bases). Germline lookup yields CDR1 KGHDR and CDR2 SFDVKD. The ends were cut back, 3 bases at V and 2 bases at J, with 10 bases in the middle. The CDR3 extends over 14 amino acids.

This clonotype was seen only a few times. The chain joins TRBV19 to TRBJ2-2; 10 positions agree with TRBD2. Trimming cost V 3 bases and J 3 bases; bases outside gene matches: 1. This CDR3 is built from 15 residues. Germline V gene data show CDR1 as LNHDA and CDR2 as SQIVND (reference sequence). The CDR3 region is CASSILAGDTGELFF. The DNA for the CDR3 is TGTGCCAGTAGTATCCTAGCGGGAGACACCGGGGAGCTGTTTTTT. Complete variable domain (other parts from reference TRBV19 and TRBJ2-2): DGGITQSPKYLFRKEGQNVTLSCEQNLNHDAMYWYRQDPGQGLRLIYYSQIVNDFQKGDIAEGYSVSREKKESFPLTVTSAQKNPTAFYLCASSILAGDTGELFFGEGSRLTVL.

This clonotype has a count of ten or more. This chain connects TRBV6-2 or TRBV6-3 to TRBJ1-1, with 8 bases aligning to TRBD1. This CDR3 spans 17 amino acids. Germline V lookup: CDR1 MNHEY, CDR2 SVGEGT. The V gene end was trimmed by 2 bases and the J gene end by 5 bases; junction bases not matched to a gene: 13. The CDR3 region is CASSYRFQGARRTEAFF. The CDR3 DNA is TGTGCCAGCAGTTACCGATTTCAGGGGGCGAGGCGTACTGAAGCTTTCTTT.

This chain links TRBV6-5 with TRBJ1-2, with 10 nucleotides matching TRBD1. Looked up from germline, CDR1 is MNHEY and CDR2 is SVGAGI. The trim removed 5 bases at V and 4 bases at J, leaving 4 bases unmatched. This CDR3 spans 14 amino acids. CDR3 in amino acids: CASSPGTGVYGYTF. The CDR3 DNA is TGTGCCAGCAGTCCCGGGACAGGGGTCTATGGCTACACCTTC.